The 30 T cell receptor beta chains below come from one sample, sequenced in a study of long-term antiretroviral therapy in people with HIV. Survey level was the resolution at which the v3.0 immunoSEQ assay ran. TCRdb's table, derived via immunoSEQ multiplex PCR, lists solely in-frame clones and lacks some. The table records roughly 36,000 clones, roughly four fifths of them present only once. Specimen: unsorted PBMCs, collected 0.4 years before starting antiretroviral therapy. The receptors were gathered from a man between 18 and 29 years old with HIV.

V is TRBV7-2 and J is TRBJ2-1, with 7 bases identical to TRBD2. Germline V gives CDR1 SGHTA, CDR2 FQGNSA. V was pared by 7 bases and J by 5 bases, with 8 bases of the junction left unmatched. The CDR3 has 14 residues. CDR3 DNA sequence: TGTGCCAGCACCGGGACTAAGAGAGACAATGAGCAGTTCTTC. Translated, it gives CASTGTKRDNEQFF.

CDR3 residues: CASSLPGLRGTEAFF. The CDR3 DNA follows: TGTGCCAGCAGCTTACCCGGGCTCAGGGGCACTGAAGCTTTCTTT. The chain couples TRBV7-3 to TRBJ1-1, with TRBD1 as a possible D gene (6 bases). The CDR3 contains 15 residues. CDR1 and CDR2 from the germline V gene are SGHTA and FQGTGA. Between the trimmed V and J ends, which lost 2 bases and 4 bases, there was a span of 14 bases.

J is TRBJ2-4 and V is TRBV4-3; D gene uncertain. The germline V gene encodes CDR1 LGHNA and CDR2 YSLEER. Trimming left V 4 bases short and J 6 bases short, with 16 bases between. The CDR3 contains 15 residues. CDR3 in amino acids: CASSREAYLGNIQYF. Written as DNA, the CDR3 is TGCGCCAGCAGCCGAGAGGCCTACCTAGGAAACATTCAGTACTTC.

The chain combines TRBV11-3 with TRBJ2-1; possible D gene TRBD2, 6 bases. Germline-derived CDR1 and CDR2 are SGHNT and YENEEA. Trimming left V 6 bases short and J 6 bases short, with 18 bases between. The CDR3 consists of 15 residues. The CDR3 loop reads CASSSGTGAFNEQFF. CDR3 DNA sequence: TGTGCCAGCAGTTCCGGGACTGGGGCCTTCAATGAGCAGTTCTTC. The complete variable domain, with remaining parts taken from reference TRBV11-3 and TRBJ2-1, reads EAGVVQSPRYKIIEKKQPVAFWCNPISGHNTLYWYLQNLGQGPELLIRYENEEAVDDSQLPKDRFSAERLKGVDSTLKIQPAELGDSAVYLCASSSGTGAFNEQFFGPGTRLTVL.

The V and J genes are TRBV4-3 and TRBJ2-7; TRBD1 might be the D (7 bases). CDR3 length: 14 residues. Germline V CDR1 and CDR2: LGHNA, YSLEER. V dropped 4 bases and J dropped 2 bases, with 12 bases sitting between them. The CDR3 nucleotides read TGCGCCAGCAGCCGGGGGGACAGACCCTACGAGCAGTACTTC. As protein: CASSRGDRPYEQYF.

The CDR3 DNA reads as TGTGCCAGCAGCTCGGGGACTAGCGGGAGAAACAATGAGCAGTTCTTC. Encoded protein: CASSSGTSGRNNEQFF. The V and J genes are TRBV9 and TRBJ2-1, with 14 bases aligning to TRBD2. CDR3 length equals 16 residues. After removal of 4 bases from V and 5 bases from J, the junction contained 5 bases not matched to a gene. Per germline, CDR1 SGDLS and CDR2 YYNGEE. Variable domain in full (rest from reference TRBV9 and TRBJ2-1): DSGVTQTPKHLITATGQRVTLRCSPRSGDLSVYWYQQSLDQGLQFLIQYYNGEERAKGNILERFSAQQFPDLHSELNLSSLELGDSALYFCASSSGTSGRNNEQFFGPGTRLTVL.

A word on this clone: The germline gene is not matched at one end of the junction; a read error may be the cause. The chain employs TRBV30 and TRBJ1-4; a weak D match, TRBD1 (5 bases). Germline CDR1 reads GTSNPN; CDR2 reads SVGIG (reference sequence). CDR3 length: 12 amino acids. CDR3: CAWSSNSGRTTF. CDR3 sequence (DNA): TGTGCCTGGAGTTCAAATTCGGGACGGACGACTTTT.

CDR3 nucleotide sequence: TGTGCCAGCAGCTTAGCCGGGCAGGATACGCAGTATTTT. As protein: CASSLAGQDTQYF. This chain joins TRBV7-2 and TRBJ2-3; D is uncertain. Germline V lookup: CDR1 SGHTA, CDR2 FQGNSA. This CDR3 has 13 amino acids. Trimming took 0 bases from V and 6 from J, leaving 7 bases between them.

This chain links TRBV2 with TRBJ2-1, with D tentatively TRBD1 (5 bases). Germline assignment: CDR1 SNHLY and CDR2 FYNNEI. This CDR3 is 15 amino acids long. Between the trimmed V and J ends, which lost 6 bases and 5 bases, there was a span of 17 bases. For the CDR3, the DNA is TGTGCCAGCAGAGGTGGACAAGGTTGGGACAATGAGCAGTTCTTC. Amino acids: CASRGGQGWDNEQFF.

The chain is built from TRBV5-4 and TRBJ2-7; 10 bases map to TRBD1. The germline V gene has CDR1 SGHNT and CDR2 YYREEE (reference sequence). This CDR3 is built from 14 residues. The J segment lost 3 bases and the V segment lost 4 bases, leaving 4 bases of the junction unmatched. The CDR3 region has the DNA TGTGCCAGCAGCATAGGGACAGGGGACTACGAGCAGTACTTC. Translation gives CASSIGTGDYEQYF.

V usage is TRBV9 and J usage is TRBJ2-1; D remains unclear. The V end was cut by 0 bases, the J end by 3 bases, with 7 bases between. The CDR3 contains 14 residues. Per the germline V gene, CDR1 is SGDLS and CDR2 is YYNGEE. CDR3 in DNA: TGTGCCAGCAGCGTAGCGGCTTACTACAATGAGCAGTTCTTC. Amino acids: CASSVAAYYNEQFF.

The chain is built from TRBV4-3 and TRBJ2-1, with TRBD2 matching 8 bases. V lost 1 base, J lost 0 bases, and 8 bases stayed unmatched. This CDR3 is built from 18 residues. Germline V gene lookup returns CDR1 LGHNA and CDR2 YSLEER. DNA of the CDR3: TGCGCCAGCAGCCAAGTGGAATCCAGCGGGAGCTCCTACAATGAGCAGTTCTTC. It encodes CASSQVESSGSSYNEQFF.

The V call is TRBV5-1, the J call TRBJ2-1, with TRBD2 matching over 8 bases. Trimming took 8 bases from V and 4 from J; bases not matched to a gene: 11. The CDR3 consists of 15 residues. Germline values: CDR1 SGHRS, CDR2 YFSETQ. The CDR3 region is CASGKVAGTYNEQFF. Here the CDR3 DNA reads TGCGCCAGTGGTAAGGTAGCGGGGACTTACAATGAGCAGTTCTTC.

This rearrangement joins TRBV10-2 to TRBJ2-3, with D perhaps TRBD2 (5 bases). The CDR3 extends over 14 amino acids. With 2 bases removed from V and 3 bases from J, the gap between germline ends came to 9 bases. CDR1 is WSHSY, CDR2 SAAADI, per germline. The CDR3 bases are TGCGCCAGCAGTGAGGAGGGTTGGACAGATACGCAGTATTTT. Protein: CASSEEGWTDTQYF.

The genes are TRBV14 and TRBJ2-1; 8 nucleotides match TRBD2. Germline CDR1 and CDR2: SGHDN and FVKESK. V dropped 1 base and J dropped 2; count of bases not matched to a gene: 7. This CDR3 is 17 amino acids long. CDR3 DNA sequence: TGTGCCAGCAGCCAAGTACCCGGGAGGGCCGCCTACAATGAGCAGTTCTTC. It codes for CASSQVPGRAAYNEQFF.

The genes are TRBV7-9 and TRBJ2-1; 8 nucleotides line up with TRBD2. CDR3 length: 15 amino acids. Germline values: CDR1 SEHNR, CDR2 FQNEAQ (reference sequence). Germline trimming cut 5 bases from V and 2 bases from J; bases unmatched to any gene: 5. The CDR3 is CASSVSGGPYNEQFF. CDR3 coding DNA: TGTGCCAGCAGCGTCAGCGGGGGCCCCTACAATGAGCAGTTCTTC.

Here the CDR3 reads CASSLDRGAGYTF. CDR3 bases: TGTGCCAGCAGCCTGGACAGGGGAGCTGGCTACACCTTC. The rearrangement joins TRBV7-9 to TRBJ1-2, with 9 bases matching TRBD1. The germline gives CDR1 SEHNR, CDR2 FQNEAQ (reference sequence). The CDR3 runs to 13 residues. The ends lost 5 bases at V and 7 bases at J; junction bases unmatched: 5.

The rearrangement links TRBV5-4 to TRBJ2-1, with TRBD2 identical over 7 bases. The V segment lost 3 bases and the J segment 9 bases; nucleotides outside the gene matches: 9. Germline CDR1 is SGHNT and CDR2 is YYREEE (reference sequence). The CDR3 contains 14 residues. CDR3: CASSSGLREGEQFF. The DNA of the CDR3 is TGTGCCAGCAGCTCTGGACTAAGGGAGGGTGAGCAGTTCTTC.

This clone was recorded only once. The rearrangement joins TRBV9 to TRBJ2-3; perhaps TRBD1 as D (5 bases). The CDR3 is 14 amino acids. V lost 4 bases and J 3 bases, leaving 12 bases between the germline ends. Germline V gene sequence: CDR1 SGDLS, CDR2 YYNGEE. This CDR3 is CASSTWTQTDTQYF. The CDR3 DNA follows: TGTGCCAGCAGCACCTGGACACAAACAGATACGCAGTATTTT.

With respect to this clone: This sample includes further DNA sequences coding for the same CDR3. V and J are TRBV19 and TRBJ1-1, with no clear D. This CDR3 is 13 amino acids long. The V end lost 2 bases, the J end lost 2 bases, and 6 bases lay between the germline ends. Germline V gene data show CDR1 as LNHDA and CDR2 as SQIVND (reference sequence). The CDR3 spells CASSIIGNTEAFF. CDR3 in DNA: TGTGCCAGTAGTATAATTGGAAACACTGAAGCTTTCTTT.

The chain uses TRBV2 and TRBJ1-1; D might be TRBD1 (5 bases). Germline CDR1 SNHLY, CDR2 FYNNEI. Trimming pared 5 bases from V and 5 bases from J, leaving 21 bases between. The CDR3 is made up of 16 amino acids. The CDR3 loop is CASSPTSMRGGTEAFF. CDR3 nucleotides: TGTGCCAGCAGTCCTACCAGTATGCGGGGGGGGACTGAAGCTTTCTTT.

The chain links TRBV9 to TRBJ2-2; 10 nucleotides align to TRBD2. The ends lost 0 bases at V and 3 bases at J; junction bases unmatched: 11. Germline assignment: CDR1 SGDLS and CDR2 YYNGEE. The CDR3 has 19 residues. CDR3 in DNA: TGTGCCAGCAGCGTAGAGGGGGGGCTAGCGGGAGAGGACACCGGGGAGCTGTTTTTT. Amino acid sequence: CASSVEGGLAGEDTGELFF.

V and J are TRBV4-2 and TRBJ2-2; D assignment may be TRBD1 or TRBD2 (5 bases each). The CDR3 is made up of 16 amino acids. Germline CDR1 and CDR2: LGHNA and YNFKEQ. Trimming removed 0 bases from V and 7 bases from J, with 15 bases in between. The CDR3 DNA sequence: TGTGCCAGCAGCCAAGATACTATAGGGACGGTCGGGGAGCTGTTTTTT. This translates into CASSQDTIGTVGELFF.

The chain combines TRBV6-5 with TRBJ2-3; the match to TRBD1 covers 11 bases. Trimming cost V 2 bases and J 5 bases; bases outside gene matches: 6. The CDR3 loop spans 16 amino acids. Germline assignment: CDR1 MNHEY and CDR2 SVGAGI. The CDR3 loop reads CASSYGDRGGGDTQYF. Here the CDR3 DNA reads TGTGCCAGCAGTTACGGGGACAGGGGGGGAGGAGATACGCAGTATTTT.

The chain joins TRBV28 to TRBJ1-1; D not resolved. The CDR3 loop spans 11 amino acids. CDR1 and CDR2 (germline): MDHEN, SYDVKM. V shed 3 bases and J shed 6 bases, with 5 bases lying between them. CDR3 DNA sequence: TGTGCCAGCAGTTTTTACTCTGAAGCTTTCTTT. This translates into CASSFYSEAFF.

This chain links TRBV9 with TRBJ2-2; D may be TRBD2 (7 bases). The CDR3 length is 15 residues. Between the trimmed V and J ends, which lost 6 bases and 0 bases, there was a span of 12 bases. Germline V gene sequence: CDR1 SGDLS, CDR2 YYNGEE. The CDR3 sequence: CASNRGGSNTGELFF. The CDR3 DNA follows: TGTGCCAGCAATAGGGGGGGGTCGAACACCGGGGAGCTGTTTTTT.

This clone was counted only a few times. The chain is built from TRBV14 and TRBJ2-1; weak D call: TRBD2 (5 bases). This CDR3 is built from 14 residues. Germline loops: CDR1 SGHDN, CDR2 FVKESK. V was trimmed by 2 bases and J by 10 bases, leaving 15 bases between them. In DNA form, the CDR3 reads TGTGCCAGCAGCCAATACAGAGGGCACCCCGAGCAGTTCTTC. Translation gives CASSQYRGHPEQFF.

The V and J genes are TRBV5-1 and TRBJ2-1, with D hard to call. The CDR3 sequence is 15 residues long. Per the germline V gene, CDR1 is SGHRS and CDR2 is YFSETQ. V was shortened by 4 bases and J by 7 bases, with 18 bases between the two germline ends. CDR3 region: CASSPYNPGGNEQFF. The CDR3 region has the DNA TGCGCCAGCAGCCCCTACAATCCGGGTGGGAATGAGCAGTTCTTC.

The chain combines TRBV6-5 with TRBJ2-2; D ambiguous. This CDR3 has 12 residues. Per the germline V gene, CDR1 is MNHEY and CDR2 is SVGAGI. The V end was cut by 6 bases, the J end by 7 bases, with 9 bases between. The CDR3 reads CASSFADGELFF. The CDR3 DNA reads TGTGCCAGCAGCTTCGCCGACGGGGAGCTGTTTTTT.

The chain couples TRBV11-1 to TRBJ2-5, with D perhaps assigned TRBD1 or TRBD2 (5 bases each). The length of the CDR3 is 15 residues. V was trimmed by 0 bases and J by 1 base, leaving 9 bases between them. Germline loops: CDR1 SGHAT, CDR2 FQDESV (reference sequence). DNA of the CDR3: TGTGCCAGCAGCTTAGCTGTTGGGGGCCAAGAGACCCAGTACTTC. Translation: CASSLAVGGQETQYF.